This T cell receptor (beta chain) originates from a study of T cells of healthy individuals. The CDR3 spans 15 residues. Germline values: CDR1 DFQATT, CDR2 SNEGSKA (reference sequence). The V and J ends lost 5 bases and 6 bases, in that order; junction bases with no gene match: 5. This clonotype was counted ten times or more. MiXCR, applied by TCRdb to the 5' RACE reads, yields one record per CDR3 protein. The table lists about 63,000 distinct CDR3 sequences, around 15% of them singletons. The receptor was derived from a human donor in good health. J is TRBJ2-2 and V is TRBV20-1, with 14 bases that match TRBD2. In DNA form, the CDR3 reads TGCAGTGCTCCCCGACTAGCGGGGGGGTCCGGGGAGCTGTTTTTT. Residues: CSAPRLAGGSGELFF.